The T cell receptor beta chain described here comes from a study of cytomegalovirus exposure and HLA in healthy donors. Study-level findings and limits: In an earlier analysis, productive rearrangement rates for most beta V segments clustered near 87% or 30%. With later analysis, a missense DCLRE1C variant became linked to TCR beta V- and J-gene trimming. Reports described diagnosis of cytomegalovirus status by the classifier as highly specific and sensitive.

The V gene's germline CDR1 is ENHRY and CDR2 SYGVKD. CDR3 size: 15 residues. The V end was cut by 0 bases, the J end by 8 bases, with 16 bases between. In the case of this clone: Its antigen is currently unknown.

The PCR used 60 Vbeta and 13 Jbeta primers. Data came from immunoSEQ multiplex PCR; TCRdb stores just in-frame clones and leaves some out. The sample has about 70,000 clones, around 74% seen once. This TCR was recovered from an older woman in good health and CMV-seropositive. V usage is TRBV10-3 and J usage is TRBJ1-2, with D hard to call. The sequencing sample was made of PBMCs. CDR3 region: CAISESGGKLRGYTF. The CDR3 DNA sequence: TGTGCCATCAGTGAGTCTGGAGGGAAACTGCGCGGCTACACCTTC.